One TCR beta chain is described in this entry. The antigen is unknown. CDR3 length: 13 amino acids. CDR1 is MNHEY and CDR2 is SMNVEV in the germline V gene (reference sequence). V dropped 2 bases and J dropped 5 bases, with 10 bases sitting between them. TCRdb ran MiXCR on the 5' RACE reads and lists one entry per CDR3 protein. The sample records approximately 450,000 distinct CDR3 sequences, 15% to 20% being singletons. The data originate from a study of T-cell memory formation after mild COVID-19. Study-level findings and limits: Some responding clones appeared in pre-infection memory, suggesting cross-reactive memory joined.

This chain joins TRBV27 and TRBJ2-7; D might be TRBD2 (5 bases). This receptor was obtained from an adult woman who had mild COVID-19 (a few samples of this study predate the infection). Cell type and time point are not known. Sequenced material: PBMCs or a T cell subset sorted from them (not recorded which). CDR3 protein: CASSLITGDEQYF. The CDR3 DNA reads TGTGCCAGCAGTTTAATCACCGGGGACGAGCAGTACTTC.